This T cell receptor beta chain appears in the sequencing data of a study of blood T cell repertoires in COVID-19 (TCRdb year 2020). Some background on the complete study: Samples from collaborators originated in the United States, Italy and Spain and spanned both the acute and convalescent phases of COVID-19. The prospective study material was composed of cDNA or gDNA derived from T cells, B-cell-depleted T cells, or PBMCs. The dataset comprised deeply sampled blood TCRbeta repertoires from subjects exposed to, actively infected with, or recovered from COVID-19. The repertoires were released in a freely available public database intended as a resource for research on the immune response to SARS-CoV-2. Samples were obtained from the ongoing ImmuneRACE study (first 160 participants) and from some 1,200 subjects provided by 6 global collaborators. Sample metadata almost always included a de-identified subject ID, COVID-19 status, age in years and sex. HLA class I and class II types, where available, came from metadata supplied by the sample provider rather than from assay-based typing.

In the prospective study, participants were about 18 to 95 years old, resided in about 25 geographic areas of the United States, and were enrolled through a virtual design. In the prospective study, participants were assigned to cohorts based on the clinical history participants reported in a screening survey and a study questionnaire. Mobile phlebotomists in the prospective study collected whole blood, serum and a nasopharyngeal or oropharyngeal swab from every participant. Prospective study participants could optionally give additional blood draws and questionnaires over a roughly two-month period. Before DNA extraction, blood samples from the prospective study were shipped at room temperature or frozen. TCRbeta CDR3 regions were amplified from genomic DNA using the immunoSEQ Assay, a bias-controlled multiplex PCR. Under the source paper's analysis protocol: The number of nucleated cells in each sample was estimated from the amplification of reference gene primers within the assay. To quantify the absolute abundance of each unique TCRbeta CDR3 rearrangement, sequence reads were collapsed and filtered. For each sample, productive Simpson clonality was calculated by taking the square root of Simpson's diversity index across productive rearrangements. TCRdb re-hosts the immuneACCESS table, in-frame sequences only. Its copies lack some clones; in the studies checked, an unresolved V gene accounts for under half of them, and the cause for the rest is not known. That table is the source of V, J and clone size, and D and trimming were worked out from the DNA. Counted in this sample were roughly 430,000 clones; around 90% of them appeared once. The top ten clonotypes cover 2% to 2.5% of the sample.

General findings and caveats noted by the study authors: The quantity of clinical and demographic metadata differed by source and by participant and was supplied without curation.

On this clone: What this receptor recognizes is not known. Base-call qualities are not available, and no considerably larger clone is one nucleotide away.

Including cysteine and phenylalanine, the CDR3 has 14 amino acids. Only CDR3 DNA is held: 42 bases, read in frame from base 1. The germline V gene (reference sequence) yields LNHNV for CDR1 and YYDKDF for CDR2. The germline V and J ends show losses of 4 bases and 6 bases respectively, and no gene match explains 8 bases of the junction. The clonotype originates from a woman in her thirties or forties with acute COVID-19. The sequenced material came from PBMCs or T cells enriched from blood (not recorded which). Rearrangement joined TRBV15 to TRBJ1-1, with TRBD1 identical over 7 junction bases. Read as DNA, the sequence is TGTGCCACCAGCACTGAGACAGGGACTCCTGAAGCTTTCTTT. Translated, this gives CATSTETGTPEAFF.